This T cell receptor beta chain is from a study of T cells after yellow fever vaccination (dated by TCRdb to the late 2010s). In the study overall: Libraries from fractions with low cell numbers were prepared with the SMART-Seq v4 Ultra Low Input RNA kit. The cohort comprised two healthy male donors, one aged 18 to 30 and one aged 30 to 40 years. To follow T-cell clones before and after both primary and booster YFV17D yellow fever vaccination, bulk TCR alpha and beta repertoires underwent longitudinal sequencing. Blood samples were taken at several timepoints before and after primary and secondary immunization, and bulk PBMC replicates and cell subsets were isolated. On the study overall, not on this receptor specifically: The secondary T-cell response was found to be weaker but faster than the primary response, with a peak reached on day 5 rather than on day 15. Because abundant contaminating clonotypes from the bulk population could be contained in FACS-sorted repertoires, computational filtering was required. Because the study included only two donors, the extent to which the findings can be generalized is limited. After the booster, most clones that had expanded after primary vaccination were detected again (approximately 97% of CD4 and roughly 86% of CD8), suggesting broad maintenance of memory. A small share of clonotypes was detected in both CD4 and CD8 compartments, with the overlap likely arising from convergent recombination.

This clonotype was seen a few times. What antigen it recognizes has not been identified. Nothing much larger sits one base from this clone, and base qualities are not available. TCR cDNA was made using 5'RACE template switching, a step that added a universal primer site and unique molecular identifiers. Priming for cDNA synthesis came from both the TCR alpha and TCR beta constant segments. Libraries were amplified in two PCR steps, with sample barcodes and sequencing adapters added in the second step. Libraries were sequenced on Illumina HiSeq 2500 (2x100 bp) or NovaSeq (2x150 bp). In the authors' own workflow: MIGEC was used to demultiplex reads and collapse the reads into UMI consensus sequences, and MiXCR was used for V(D)J alignment. Vaccine-responding clonotypes were defined with edgeR using replicate PBMC samples, requiring FDR below 0.01 and a log2 fold change above 5 up to day 15. Each bulk clonotype was labeled CD4 or CD8 based on which sequenced repertoire, CD4 or CD8, contained the clonotype at higher abundance. TCRdb redid the processing of the public reads, applying fastp at Q25 and MiXCR, and retained in-frame beta chains. Rows matching on CDR3 protein sequence are summarized as one entry with the most common DNA and genes. The authors' filters were not applied to this entry. Across this sample there are hundreds of thousands of distinct CDR3 sequences, with roughly 12% seen only once. About 14% of the sample lies in the top ten.

What this sample's treatment or condition label stands for: live attenuated yellow fever vaccine strain. Two biological replicates of bulk PBMCs were collected at each blood-draw timepoint. A standard Ficoll-Paque protocol was used to isolate PBMCs from peripheral blood. TriZol was used to extract RNA from bulk PBMCs, CD4 and CD8 fractions, and dextramer-positive and dextramer-negative fractions. This specimen was PBMCs, taken on the day of the yellow fever booster vaccination. This sequence was found in a man aged 25 to 40 who received the YFV17D yellow fever vaccine.

The DNA sequence is given as TGTGCCAGCAGCCACACCACAAACAATGAGCAGTTCTTC. Its product reads: CASSHTTNNEQFF. The chain uses TRBV3-1 and TRBJ2-1; the D gene identity is not certain. The V end loses 3 bases and the J end loses 5 bases, and a stretch of 8 bases separates them. CDR1 and CDR2 (LGHDT, YNNKEL) derive from the germline V gene (reference sequence). The CDR3 measures 13 amino acids from cysteine to phenylalanine. Only the CDR3 portion is preserved as DNA: 39 bases, with reading frame beginning at the first base.